The clone carrying this TCR beta chain has a single count. Sequencing used immunoSEQ multiplex PCR; TCRdb keeps in-frame clones, though not all of them. Of 850,000 to 1,200,000 clones in the sample, more than 65% were seen once. This record belongs to a study of shared clonotypes between healthy human individuals. Study in general: Three plates each covered CD4 naive and memory; CD8 naive two, CD8 memory one.

V was cut by 5 bases and J by 7 bases, with 8 bases left in between. CDR1 LNHDA and CDR2 SQIVND come from the germline V gene (reference sequence). The CDR3 length is 11 residues. V and J are TRBV19 and TRBJ1-2; possibly TRBD1 for D (5 bases). This receptor was taken from a young man in good health. The specimen was memory CD4+ T cells sorted from blood. Subset: CD45RA-negative fraction. The CDR3 region has the DNA TGTGCCAGTAGTGGCAGGGCTGGCTACACCTTC. This sequence encodes CASSGRAGYTF. Full variable domain (missing parts from reference TRBV19 and TRBJ1-2): DGGITQSPKYLFRKEGQNVTLSCEQNLNHDAMYWYRQDPGQGLRLIYYSQIVNDFQKGDIAEGYSVSREKKESFPLTVTSAQKNPTAFYLCASSGRAGYTFGSGTRLTVV.